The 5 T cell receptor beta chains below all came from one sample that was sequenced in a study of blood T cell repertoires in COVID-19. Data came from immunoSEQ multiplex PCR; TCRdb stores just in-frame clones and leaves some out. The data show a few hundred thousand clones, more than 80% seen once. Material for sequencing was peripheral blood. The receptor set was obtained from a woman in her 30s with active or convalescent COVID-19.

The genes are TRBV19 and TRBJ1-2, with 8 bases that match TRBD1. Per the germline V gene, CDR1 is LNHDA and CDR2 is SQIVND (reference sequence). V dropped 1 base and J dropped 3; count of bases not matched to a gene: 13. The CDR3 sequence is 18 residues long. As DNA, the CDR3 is TGTGCCAGTAGTATAGTGGGCCAGGGGGCCGCCTGGGACTATGGCTACACCTTC. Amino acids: CASSIVGQGAAWDYGYTF.

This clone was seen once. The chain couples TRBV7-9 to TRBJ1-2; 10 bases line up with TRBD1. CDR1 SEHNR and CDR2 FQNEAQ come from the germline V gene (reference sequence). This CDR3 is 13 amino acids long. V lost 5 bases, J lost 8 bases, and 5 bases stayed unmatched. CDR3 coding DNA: TGTGCCAGCAGCCCAAGACAGGGGGCAGGCTACACCTTC. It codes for CASSPRQGAGYTF.

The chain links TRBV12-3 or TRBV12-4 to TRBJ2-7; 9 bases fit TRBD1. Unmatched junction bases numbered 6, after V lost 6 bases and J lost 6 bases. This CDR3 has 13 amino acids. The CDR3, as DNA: TGTGCCAGCAGCTCCTGGGACAGGGTCGAGCAGTACTTC. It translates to CASSSWDRVEQYF.

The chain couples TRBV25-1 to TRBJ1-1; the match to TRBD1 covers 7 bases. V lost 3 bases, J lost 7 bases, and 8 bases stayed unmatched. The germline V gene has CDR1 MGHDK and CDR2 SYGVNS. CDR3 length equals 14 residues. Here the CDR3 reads CASSDTGAAREAFF. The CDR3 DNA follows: TGTGCCAGCAGTGATACAGGGGCCGCCCGTGAAGCTTTCTTT.

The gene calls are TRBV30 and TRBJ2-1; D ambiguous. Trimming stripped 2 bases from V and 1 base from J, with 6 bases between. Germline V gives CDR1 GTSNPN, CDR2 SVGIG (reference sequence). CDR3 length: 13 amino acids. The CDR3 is CAWSTSSYNEQFF. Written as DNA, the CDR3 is TGTGCCTGGAGTACGAGTTCCTACAATGAGCAGTTCTTC. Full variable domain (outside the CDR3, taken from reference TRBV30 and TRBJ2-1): SQTIHQWPATLVQPVGSPLSLECTVEGTSNPNLYWYRQAAGRGLQLLFYSVGIGQISSEVPQNLSASRPQDRQFILSSKKLLLSDSGFYLCAWSTSSYNEQFFGPGTRLTVL.